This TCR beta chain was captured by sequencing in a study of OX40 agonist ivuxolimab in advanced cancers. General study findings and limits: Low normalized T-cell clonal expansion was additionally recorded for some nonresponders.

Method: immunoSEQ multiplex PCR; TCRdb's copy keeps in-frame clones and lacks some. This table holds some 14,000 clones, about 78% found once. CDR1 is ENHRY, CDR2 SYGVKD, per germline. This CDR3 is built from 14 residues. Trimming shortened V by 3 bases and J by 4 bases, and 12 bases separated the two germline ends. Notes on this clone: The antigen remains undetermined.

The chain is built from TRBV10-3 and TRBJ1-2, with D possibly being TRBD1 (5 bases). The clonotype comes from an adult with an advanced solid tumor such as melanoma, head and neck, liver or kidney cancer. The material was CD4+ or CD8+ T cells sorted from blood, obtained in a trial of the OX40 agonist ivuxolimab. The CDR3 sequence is CAISEGDRRYGYTF. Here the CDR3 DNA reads TGTGCCATCAGTGAAGGTGACAGACGCTATGGCTACACCTTC.